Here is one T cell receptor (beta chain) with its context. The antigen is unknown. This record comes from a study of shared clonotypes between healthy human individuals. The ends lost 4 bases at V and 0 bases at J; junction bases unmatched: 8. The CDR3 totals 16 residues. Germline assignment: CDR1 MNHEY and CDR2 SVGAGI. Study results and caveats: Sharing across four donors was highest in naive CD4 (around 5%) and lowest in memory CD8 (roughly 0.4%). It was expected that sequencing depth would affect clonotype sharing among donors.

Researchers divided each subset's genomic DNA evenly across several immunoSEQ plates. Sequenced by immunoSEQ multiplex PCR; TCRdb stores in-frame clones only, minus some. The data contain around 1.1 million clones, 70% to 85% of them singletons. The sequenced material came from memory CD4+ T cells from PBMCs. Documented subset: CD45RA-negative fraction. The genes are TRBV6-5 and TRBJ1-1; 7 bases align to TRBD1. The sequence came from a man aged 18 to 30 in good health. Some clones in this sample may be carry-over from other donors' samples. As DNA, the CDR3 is TGTGCCAGCAGTTCCCAGGGGGGACAGATGAACACTGAAGCTTTCTTT. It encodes CASSSQGGQMNTEAFF.